This T cell receptor (beta chain) originates from a study of cytomegalovirus exposure and HLA in healthy donors. Study background: The study's early data release held roughly 91 million unique TCRs from HLA-typed donors.

CDR3 size: 14 residues. The germline CDR1 and CDR2 sequences are SNHLY and FYNNEI. V was pared by 6 bases and J by 2 bases, with 4 bases of the junction left unmatched. Primers included in the PCR were 60 Vbeta and 13 Jbeta primers. Only in-frame clones appear in the TCRdb table, and some are missing; sequencing was by immunoSEQ multiplex PCR. The repertoire holds fewer than 250,000 clones, with nearly 80% as singletons. This chain connects TRBV2 to TRBJ2-7, with TRBD2 matching 10 bases. Source material: PBMCs. This clonotype was obtained from a male donor in good health and CMV-seronegative. CDR3 bases: TGTGCCAGCAGCAGGACTAGCGGTCCCTACGAGCAGTACTTC. This sequence encodes CASSRTSGPYEQYF.